This T cell receptor beta chain was found in a study of T cell repertoires in cytomegalovirus infection. Background on the study: The public TCR beta signatures pointed to both CMV infection and matching HLA type. The study's findings and limits: Dominating the ex vivo response were TCR beta clonotypes that were CMV-specific and HLA-C-restricted.

One entry per CDR3 protein, called by TCRdb with MiXCR from the reads. The table records 200,000 to 300,000 distinct CDR3 sequences, 9.1% of them present only once. This clonotype was seen many times. Its matching antigen is unknown. Trimming at V came to 0 bases and at J to 6 bases, leaving 5 bases not matched to a gene. Per the germline V gene, CDR1 is SGHTA and CDR2 is FQGNSA. The length of the CDR3 is 16 residues. The chain couples TRBV7-2 to TRBJ2-7, with 13 positions matching TRBD2. The specimen sequenced was PBMCs. The clonotype originates from a human donor in good health (CMV status not recorded). Some clones in this sample may be carry-over from other donors' samples. The CDR3: CASSLAVTSGRGEQYF. DNA for the CDR3: TGTGCCAGCAGCTTAGCAGTCACTAGCGGGAGGGGCGAGCAGTACTTC.